Shown below are 9 T cell receptor beta chains from a single sample sequenced in a study of CD8+CD57+ T cells in acquired aplastic anemia (dated by TCRdb to the late 2010s). Flow cytometry had shown CD8+CD57+ cell expansion in the patients selected for sequencing. Sequencing took place on an Illumina HiSeq 2000. Genomic DNA was used as template for profiling of TCR beta VDJ combinations and CDR3 sequences. Starting from the raw public reads, TCRdb applied fastp trimming at Q25, assembled clones with MiXCR and retained in-frame beta chains. Rows are combined by CDR3 protein, so each entry shows the most common genes and DNA. The sample data list 210,000 or so distinct CDR3 sequences, and approximately 51% of these were observed just once. Of the sample, roughly 21% is held by the ten largest clones. Input material: sorted CD4+, CD8+, or CD8+CD57+ T cells (not recorded which) from PBMCs. These receptors all come from a human donor with aplastic anemia.

This clonotype has only a few counts. The gene calls are TRBV2 and TRBJ2-7, with a tentative D call TRBD1 (7 bases). With 3 bases removed from V and 3 bases from J, the gap between germline ends came to 12 bases. Germline V lookup: CDR1 SNHLY, CDR2 FYNNEI. The CDR3 sequence is 14 residues long. As DNA, the CDR3 is TGTGCCAGCAGTGAGACAGGGAGGAACTACGAGCAGTACGTC. Its protein product is CASSETGRNYEQYV.

Regarding this clonotype: A much larger clone lies a single base off, so this may be a read error. This sequence joins TRBV20-1 and TRBJ2-2, with a weak D call TRBD2 (6 bases). CDR3 length equals 14 residues. The V gene's germline CDR1 is DFQATT and CDR2 SNEGSKA (reference sequence). CDR3 in amino acids: CSARGPRNTGGLFF. The CDR3, as DNA: TGCAGTGCTAGGGGTCCGAGGAACACCGGGGGGCTGTTTTTT.

Only one count was recorded for this clonotype. The chain uses TRBV25-1 and TRBJ1-6, with TRBD1 matching 7 bases. The CDR3 runs to 18 residues. V gave up 4 bases and J gave up 3 bases; unmatched junction bases: 12. Germline V gene data show CDR1 as MGHDK and CDR2 as SYGVNS. The CDR3 DNA reads TGTGCCAGCAGTGTCGCCCGATCCAGGGGGAACTATAATTCACCCCTCCACTTT. Protein sequence: CASSVARSRGNYNSPLHF. The variable domain in full, completed from reference TRBV25-1 and TRBJ1-6, reads EADIYQTPRYLVIGTGKKITLECSQTMGHDKMYWYQQDPGMELHLIHYSYGVNSTEKGDLSSESTVSRIRTEHFPLTLESARPSHTSQYLCASSVARSRGNYNSPLHFGNGTRLTVT.

Note on this clonotype: Here the CDR3 omits its conserved ending phenylalanine or tryptophan, so a read error is the likely source. This sequence joins TRBV7-2 and TRBJ1-1; 10 bases line up with TRBD1. Germline trimming cut 2 bases from V and 4 bases from J; bases unmatched to any gene: 4. Germline V gene sequence: CDR1 SGHTA, CDR2 FQGNSA. The length of the CDR3 is 15 residues. The CDR3: CASSLRQGASTEAFL. The CDR3 DNA is TGTGCCAGCAGCTTACGACAGGGGGCCAGCACTGAAGCTTTCCTT.

The gene calls are TRBV29-1 and TRBJ1-1, with D possibly TRBD1 on 6 matching bases. This CDR3 contains 14 residues. The V end lost 1 base, the J end lost 0 bases, and 9 bases lay between the germline ends. Germline V gene lookup returns CDR1 SQVTM and CDR2 ANQGSEA. CDR3 region: CSVEGKGVNTEAFF. For the CDR3, the DNA is TGCAGCGTTGAAGGGAAGGGGGTGAACACTGAAGCTTTCTTT.

This clonotype was seen many times. J is TRBJ1-1 and V is TRBV5-5, with unresolved D. V lost 1 base and J lost 2, with 9 bases in between. CDR1 and CDR2 (germline): SGHKS, YYEKEE (reference sequence). This CDR3 comprises 14 residues. This CDR3 is CASSLLGYNTEAFF. CDR3 DNA sequence: TGTGCCAGCAGCTTGCTGGGGTATAACACTGAAGCTTTCTTT.

This clonotype was seen many times. The chain employs TRBV9 and TRBJ1-2; D unresolved. The CDR3 has 12 amino acids. CDR1 and CDR2 (germline): SGDLS, YYNGEE. V gave up 0 bases and J gave up 2 bases, with 2 bases separating them. The CDR3 sequence is CASSVANYGYTF. DNA for the CDR3: TGTGCCAGCAGCGTAGCCAACTATGGCTACACCTTC.

This clonotype has at least ten counts. The chain is built from TRBV20-1 and TRBJ1-1; D perhaps matches TRBD1 (5 bases). With 4 bases removed from V and 3 bases from J, the gap between germline ends came to 18 bases. Germline CDR1 DFQATT, CDR2 SNEGSKA (reference sequence). CDR3 length equals 15 residues. The CDR3 DNA follows: TGCAGTGCTAAAGGATTTTCGGGGGAACACACTGAAGCTTTCTTT. This sequence encodes CSAKGFSGEHTEAFF.

This clonotype came up a few times. This chain links TRBV25-1 with TRBJ2-7; TRBD2 matches 13 bases. The J segment lost 3 bases and the V segment lost 3 bases, leaving 8 bases of the junction unmatched. The CDR3 contains 17 residues. The germline CDR1 and CDR2 sequences are MGHDK and SYGVNS. DNA for the CDR3: TGTGCCAGCAGTGATCCCCGGACTAGCGGGGGCCGCTACGAGCAGTACTTC. This encodes CASSDPRTSGGRYEQYF.